The rows below give T cell receptor beta chains drawn from one sample of a study of Graves' ophthalmopathy and Graves' hyperthyroidism. TCRdb re-called the multiplex PCR reads through MiXCR, storing one row per CDR3 protein. The sample includes some 160,000 distinct CDR3 sequences, approximately 40% seen only once; the top ten take less than 9.5%. The sample comprised peripheral blood. These receptors all stem from a man between 25 and 39 years old with Graves' ophthalmopathy. Each CDR3 is given with its conserved first and last residue. The D gene is left open where the match is weak. Expanded clones are given a class, and other clones once, few, many or no size at all.

many	TRBV6-4	.	TRBJ1-1	TGTGCCAGCAGTTCCCTTCAGAACACTGAAGCTTTCTTT	CASSSLQNTEAFF
.	TRBV6-5	.	TRBJ2-7	TGTGCCAGCAGTTACGAAAGCACGGGGTACGAGCAGTACTTC	CASSYESTGYEQYF
few	TRBV28	TRBD1	TRBJ1-5	TGTGCCAGCAGGAATTCCGGGACAGGGTACGGTCAGCCCCAGCATTTT	CASRNSGTGYGQPQHF
many	TRBV15	.	TRBJ2-6	TGTGCCACCAGCACGAACAGGGTTGCTGGGGCCAACGTCCTGACTTTC	CATSTNRVAGANVLTF
many	TRBV6-2/TRBV6-3	TRBD1	TRBJ1-5	TGTGCCAGCAGTTACTCGTCAGGGGGCTCTCAGCCCCAGCATTTT	CASSYSSGGSQPQHF
many	TRBV12-3/TRBV12-4	TRBD1	TRBJ2-7	TGTGCCAGCAGCTACACCGGGACAGGCATTTACGAGCAGTACTTC	CASSYTGTGIYEQYF
.	TRBV6-1	.	TRBJ2-4	TGTGCCACCTTGGGGTTAATCCAGTCGGCCAAAAACATTCAGTACTTC	CATLGLIQSAKNIQYF
.	TRBV30	TRBD2	TRBJ2-7	TGTGCCTGGAATCTAGCGGTCCCCTACGAGCAGTACTTC	CAWNLAVPYEQYF
.	TRBV10-2	.	TRBJ1-1	TGCGCCAGCAGTGGAGGGTTGGTCACTGAAGCTTTCTTT	CASSGGLVTEAFF
once	TRBV12-3/TRBV12-4	TRBD2	TRBJ2-7	TGTGCCAGCAGTGGGGCTAAGGGACTAGCGGGAAGCTCCTACGAGCAGTACTTC	CASSGAKGLAGSSYEQYF
.	TRBV28	.	TRBJ1-2	TGTGCCAGCAGTTTGACAGGTCCATATGGCTACACCTTC	CASSLTGPYGYTF
many	TRBV28	.	TRBJ1-6	TGTGCCAGCAGTTTCTGGCTCTTCTCCTATAATTCACCCCTCCACTTT	CASSFWLFSYNSPLHF
many	TRBV30	.	TRBJ2-7	TGTGCCTGGAGTGGATCCTACGAGCAGTACTTC	CAWSGSYEQYF
.	TRBV12-3/TRBV12-4	.	TRBJ1-5	TGTGCCAGCAAGACAGGTGGTCAGCCCCAGCATTTT	CASKTGGQPQHF
.	TRBV27	.	TRBJ2-7	TGTGCCAGCAGTTTCGGTTTAGGGGGCTACGAGCAGTACTTC	CASSFGLGGYEQYF
many	TRBV18	.	TRBJ2-7	TGTGCCAGCTCACCAGTATCGGGACCTAGCACATCCGAGCAGTACTTC	CASSPVSGPSTSEQYF
.	TRBV15	.	TRBJ1-5	TGTGCCACCAGCATGGTCAGGGGAAGCAATCAGCCCCAGCATTTT	CATSMVRGSNQPQHF
.	TRBV6-1	TRBD1	TRBJ1-1	TGTGCCAGCAGTGGGACAGGGATCACTGAAGCTTTCTTT	CASSGTGITEAFF
many	TRBV14	.	TRBJ2-7	TGTGCCAGCAGCCAAAGGCGGGAATCATACGAGCAGTACTTC	CASSQRRESYEQYF
.	TRBV12-3/TRBV12-4	.	TRBJ1-2	TGTGCCAGCACCGCCGAGTTGGCTGGCTACACCTTC	CASTAELAGYTF